This entry lists 10 T cell receptor beta chains sequenced from one sample in a study of blood T cell repertoires in COVID-19. Profiled with immunoSEQ multiplex PCR; TCRdb holds only in-frame clones, not every one. The data contain fewer than 350,000 clones, about 85% of them seen just once; the ten biggest clones take up 2.5% to 3%. The sequenced sample consisted of PBMCs or T cells enriched from blood (not recorded which). These TCRs come from a woman between 45 and 65 years old who had recovered from COVID-19.

This clone showed up just a few times. The chain carries TRBV30 and TRBJ2-7, with 9 positions matching TRBD1. Germline V gene data show CDR1 as GTSNPN and CDR2 as SVGIG (reference sequence). V gave up 4 bases and J gave up 3 bases; unmatched junction bases: 4. The CDR3 length is 13 residues. The CDR3 DNA reads as TGTGCCTGGAACGTGGACAGGGGCTACGAGCAGTACTTC. It yields the protein CAWNVDRGYEQYF.

CDR3 nucleotide sequence: TGTGCCAGCAGGCGACTAGCGGGAGCCACTGAGCAGTTCTTC. It is translated as CASRRLAGATEQFF. The rearrangement uses TRBV6-4 and TRBJ2-1; 12 bases are shared with TRBD2. Losses at the gene ends were 6 bases for V and 9 bases for J; bases not matched to a gene: 6. CDR3 size: 14 residues. Looked up from germline, CDR1 is MRHNA and CDR2 is SNTAGT.

This chain connects TRBV7-9 to TRBJ1-2; maybe TRBD1 (6 bases). The CDR3 is 14 residues long. Trimming cost V 3 bases and J 6 bases, with 14 bases left between them. Germline CDR1 reads SEHNR; CDR2 reads FQNEAQ (reference sequence). The DNA for the CDR3 is TGTGCCAGCAGCTTTCCCAACAGGGACAATGGCTACACCTTC. It yields the protein CASSFPNRDNGYTF.

The J gene is TRBJ1-1, the V gene TRBV7-2, with a possible D match to TRBD1 (6 bases). Deletions cut 1 base from V and 3 bases from J, with 9 bases between. The CDR3 contains 14 residues. In germline, CDR1 is SGHTA, CDR2 FQGNSA. DNA of the CDR3: TGTGCCAGCAGCTTAGTTTCAGGGGACACTGAAGCTTTCTTT. This translates into CASSLVSGDTEAFF. Supplemented by reference TRBV7-2 and TRBJ1-1, the full variable domain reads GAGVSQSPSNKVTEKGKDVELRCDPISGHTALYWYRQSLGQGLEFLIYFQGNSAPDKSGLPSDRFSAERTGGSVSTLTIQRTQQEDSAVYLCASSLVSGDTEAFFGQGTRLTVV.

This clone was observed once. The chain carries TRBV5-1 and TRBJ1-6, with TRBD1 as a possible D gene (6 bases). V dropped 4 bases and J dropped 8 bases, with 13 bases sitting between them. The CDR3 is made up of 14 amino acids. The germline V gene encodes CDR1 SGHRS and CDR2 YFSETQ. The CDR3 coding sequence is TGCGCCAGCAGCCCGGGACATAGGGATTCACCCCTCCACTTT. Residues: CASSPGHRDSPLHF.

The chain joins TRBV4-1 to TRBJ2-7, with D maybe TRBD1 (5 bases). V lost 2 bases, J lost 6 bases, and 14 bases lay in between. The CDR3 extends over 14 amino acids. Germline CDR1 and CDR2: MGHRA and YSYEKL. CDR3: CASSQPTAGLEQYF. Here the CDR3 DNA reads TGCGCCAGCAGCCAACCCACAGCAGGGCTCGAGCAGTACTTC.

This clone appeared a single time. The V gene is TRBV5-1, the J gene TRBJ1-4; 10 bases line up with TRBD1. Germline V lookup: CDR1 SGHRS, CDR2 YFSETQ. This CDR3 is 16 amino acids long. V was clipped by 4 bases and J by 5 bases; unmatched bases: 8. CDR3 bases: TGCGCCAGCAGCCCACAACCGGGACAGGGGAATGAAAAACTGTTTTTT. It specifies CASSPQPGQGNEKLFF.

J is TRBJ2-1 and V is TRBV11-2, with TRBD1 as a possible D gene (5 bases). V shed 4 bases and J shed 2 bases, with 12 bases lying between them. CDR1 is SGHAT, CDR2 FQNNGV, per germline. The CDR3 covers 15 residues. The CDR3 nucleotides read TGTGCCAGCAGCTGGGGCCCGTCAGCCTACAATGAGCAGTTCTTC. This encodes CASSWGPSAYNEQFF. The variable domain in full, with the rest retrieved from reference TRBV11-2 and TRBJ2-1, is EAGVAQSPRYKIIEKRQSVAFWCNPISGHATLYWYQQILGQGPKLLIQFQNNGVVDDSQLPKDRFSAERLKGVDSTLKIQPAKLEDSAVYLCASSWGPSAYNEQFFGPGTRLTVL.

The chain combines TRBV19 with TRBJ2-1; maybe TRBD2 (7 bases). The V gene's germline CDR1 is LNHDA and CDR2 SQIVND (reference sequence). This CDR3 has 14 residues. V gave up 10 bases and J gave up 9 bases, with 22 bases separating them. The CDR3 coding sequence is TGTGCCACGGGGGGCTGGCAAGTGGGCGGTGAGCAGTTCTTC. Its protein is CATGGWQVGGEQFF.

This clone was observed a single time. It is likely a read error: a sequence one base away is far more abundant. CDR3 residues: CASSGDSAYEQYF. The CDR3 nucleotides are TGTGCCAGCAGTGGGGACAGCGCCTACGAGCAGTACTTC. The V gene is TRBV6-2 or TRBV6-3, the J gene TRBJ2-7; 7 nucleotides line up with TRBD1. The CDR3 is 13 residues long. Germline CDR1 MNHEY, CDR2 SVGEGT. J gave up 2 bases and V 5 bases, and 3 bases lay outside the gene matches.